This is a list of T cell receptor beta chains from one sample in a study of control samples from healthy donors and cancer patients. Method: immunoSEQ multiplex PCR; TCRdb's copy keeps in-frame clones and lacks some. The sample carries 130,000 to 150,000 clones, 75% to 90% recorded once. What was sequenced was blood. All receptors derive from a woman under 40 in good health. The CDR3 runs from the conserved cysteine through the conserved F or W. Each record gives: V gene, J gene, D gene, clone size, CDR3 protein, CDR3 DNA. The D gene is left open where the match is weak. The listing skips clone size in some rows; elsewhere it reads once, few, many or a size class.

v_gene: TRBV7-8
j_gene: TRBJ1-2
d_gene: -
abundance: -
CDR3aa: CASSTPGTAIYGYTF
CDR3nt: TGTGCCAGCAGCACCCCCGGGACTGCTATTTATGGCTACACCTTC

v_gene: TRBV6-1
j_gene: TRBJ2-3
d_gene: TRBD1
abundance: -
CDR3aa: CASSELNRGQDTQYF
CDR3nt: TGTGCCAGCAGTGAATTAAACAGGGGGCAAGATACGCAGTATTTT

v_gene: TRBV5-1
j_gene: TRBJ2-7
d_gene: -
abundance: -
CDR3aa: CASSSWASSYEQYF
CDR3nt: TGCGCCAGCAGCTCTTGGGCTAGCTCCTACGAGCAGTACTTC

v_gene: TRBV30
j_gene: TRBJ2-1
d_gene: -
abundance: -
CDR3aa: CAWSASYNEQFF
CDR3nt: TGTGCCTGGAGTGCAAGCTACAATGAGCAGTTCTTC

v_gene: TRBV27
j_gene: TRBJ1-2
d_gene: TRBD1
abundance: -
CDR3aa: CASSPNRGEYGYTF
CDR3nt: TGTGCCAGCAGTCCAAACAGGGGAGAGTATGGCTACACCTTC

v_gene: TRBV6-5
j_gene: TRBJ2-7
d_gene: -
abundance: -
CDR3aa: CASSLSRGHEQYF
CDR3nt: TGTGCCAGCAGCCTCTCCCGAGGCCACGAGCAGTACTTC

v_gene: TRBV12-3/TRBV12-4
j_gene: TRBJ2-4
d_gene: TRBD2
abundance: -
CDR3aa: CASSLLAGHIQYF
CDR3nt: TGTGCCAGCAGTTTACTAGCGGGGCACATTCAGTACTTC

v_gene: TRBV6-1
j_gene: TRBJ1-3
d_gene: -
abundance: once
CDR3aa: CASSDPDRRPGNTIYF
CDR3nt: TGTGCCAGCAGTGACCCTGACAGGAGGCCTGGAAACACCATATATTTT

v_gene: TRBV5-4
j_gene: TRBJ2-5
d_gene: TRBD1
abundance: once
CDR3aa: CASSSPTGRETQYF
CDR3nt: TGTGCCAGCAGCTCACCGACAGGGCGAGAGACCCAGTACTTC

v_gene: TRBV12-3/TRBV12-4
j_gene: TRBJ1-1
d_gene: -
abundance: -
CDR3aa: CASSFGNTEAFF
CDR3nt: TGTGCCAGCAGTTTCGGGAACACTGAAGCTTTCTTT

v_gene: TRBV7-7
j_gene: TRBJ2-5
d_gene: TRBD2
abundance: -
CDR3aa: CASSLGGGRAGETQYF
CDR3nt: TGTGCTAGCAGCTTAGGCGGCGGGAGGGCCGGGGAGACCCAGTACTTC

v_gene: TRBV19
j_gene: TRBJ2-3
d_gene: -
abundance: -
CDR3aa: CASGLLDADTQYF
CDR3nt: TGTGCCAGTGGCCTTTTGGACGCCGATACGCAGTATTTT

v_gene: TRBV3-1/TRBV3-2
j_gene: TRBJ1-4
d_gene: -
abundance: -
CDR3aa: CASSQNSGEKLFF
CDR3nt: TGTGCCAGCAGCCAAAACTCGGGGGAAAAACTGTTTTTT

v_gene: TRBV5-1
j_gene: TRBJ2-3
d_gene: TRBD2
abundance: -
CDR3aa: CASSRGLAGITDTQYF
CDR3nt: TGCGCCAGCAGCAGGGGACTAGCGGGGATCACAGATACGCAGTATTTT

v_gene: TRBV25-1
j_gene: TRBJ2-7
d_gene: -
abundance: -
CDR3aa: CASSEVGWPYEQYF
CDR3nt: TGTGCCAGCAGTGAAGTGGGTTGGCCGTACGAGCAGTACTTC

v_gene: TRBV18
j_gene: TRBJ2-5
d_gene: -
abundance: -
CDR3aa: CASSPSKETQYF
CDR3nt: TGTGCCAGCTCCCCGTCCAAAGAGACCCAGTACTTC

v_gene: TRBV6-5
j_gene: TRBJ1-3
d_gene: TRBD1
abundance: -
CDR3aa: CASSTTGGNTIYF
CDR3nt: TGTGCCAGCAGTACGACAGGGGGAAACACCATATATTTT

v_gene: TRBV10-3
j_gene: TRBJ1-1
d_gene: -
abundance: -
CDR3aa: CAISPRDPNTEAFF
CDR3nt: TGTGCCATCAGCCCCCGGGACCCGAACACTGAAGCTTTCTTT

v_gene: TRBV21-1
j_gene: TRBJ2-5
d_gene: -
abundance: -
CDR3aa: CASSKRKKARGLSQETQYF
CDR3nt: TGTGCCAGCAGCAAGCGAAAAAAAGCAAGGGGACTCTCTCAAGAGACCCAGTACTTC

v_gene: TRBV5-6
j_gene: TRBJ2-1
d_gene: -
abundance: -
CDR3aa: CASSFTGDEQFF
CDR3nt: TGTGCCAGCAGCTTTACGGGCGATGAGCAGTTCTTC

v_gene: TRBV4-2
j_gene: TRBJ2-7
d_gene: TRBD2
abundance: few
CDR3aa: CASSQETSGYEQYF
CDR3nt: TGTGCCAGCAGCCAAGAAACTAGCGGCTACGAGCAGTACTTC

v_gene: TRBV19
j_gene: TRBJ1-2
d_gene: -
abundance: -
CDR3aa: CASSIGEGRRNYGYTF
CDR3nt: TGTGCCAGTAGTATAGGGGAGGGCAGGCGGAACTATGGCTACACCTTC

v_gene: TRBV7-9
j_gene: TRBJ2-7
d_gene: TRBD1
abundance: -
CDR3aa: CASSPDRGGAFYEQYF
CDR3nt: TGTGCCAGCAGCCCCGACAGGGGGGGAGCATTCTACGAGCAGTACTTC

v_gene: TRBV4-1
j_gene: TRBJ1-5
d_gene: -
abundance: -
CDR3aa: CASSQGVGPQHF
CDR3nt: TGCGCCAGCAGCCAAGGGGTCGGGCCCCAGCATTTT

v_gene: TRBV2
j_gene: TRBJ1-1
d_gene: -
abundance: -
CDR3aa: CASSPRVGARTEAFF
CDR3nt: TGTGCCAGCAGTCCGAGGGTGGGGGCGCGAACTGAAGCTTTCTTT

v_gene: TRBV11-2
j_gene: TRBJ1-6
d_gene: -
abundance: -
CDR3aa: CASSLGQDSPLHF
CDR3nt: TGTGCCAGCAGCTTAGGTCAGGATTCACCCCTCCACTTT

v_gene: TRBV5-1
j_gene: TRBJ2-7
d_gene: -
abundance: -
CDR3aa: CASSARPQGGSHEQYF
CDR3nt: TGCGCCAGCAGCGCAAGACCACAGGGGGGGAGTCACGAGCAGTACTTC

v_gene: TRBV6-5
j_gene: TRBJ1-1
d_gene: -
abundance: -
CDR3aa: CASSYLGAQGGEAFF
CDR3nt: TGTGCCAGCAGTTACCTAGGGGCGCAGGGAGGGGAAGCTTTCTTT

v_gene: TRBV3-1/TRBV3-2
j_gene: TRBJ1-6
d_gene: -
abundance: -
CDR3aa: CASSQEPGSYNSPLHF
CDR3nt: TGTGCCAGCAGCCAGGAGCCCGGCTCCTATAATTCACCCCTCCACTTT

v_gene: TRBV28
j_gene: TRBJ2-7
d_gene: -
abundance: -
CDR3aa: CASGGRFYEQYF
CDR3nt: TGTGCCAGCGGAGGACGGTTCTACGAGCAGTACTTC

v_gene: TRBV18
j_gene: TRBJ2-2
d_gene: -
abundance: -
CDR3aa: CASSPSTGNTGELFF
CDR3nt: TGTGCCAGCTCACCCTCGACAGGGAACACCGGGGAGCTGTTTTTT

v_gene: TRBV11-2
j_gene: TRBJ1-4
d_gene: -
abundance: once
CDR3aa: CASSFYSTNEKLFF
CDR3nt: TGTGCCAGCAGCTTCTATTCAACTAATGAAAAACTGTTTTTT

v_gene: TRBV18
j_gene: TRBJ1-4
d_gene: -
abundance: -
CDR3aa: CASSPSANEKLFF
CDR3nt: TGTGCCAGCTCACCCAGTGCTAATGAAAAACTGTTTTTT

v_gene: TRBV3-1/TRBV3-2
j_gene: TRBJ1-2
d_gene: -
abundance: -
CDR3aa: CASSQVYGPIYGYTF
CDR3nt: TGTGCCAGCAGCCAAGTGTACGGGCCCATCTATGGCTACACCTTC

v_gene: TRBV29-1
j_gene: TRBJ1-1
d_gene: -
abundance: -
CDR3aa: CSVDSGGTEAFF
CDR3nt: TGCAGCGTTGACTCGGGGGGCACTGAAGCTTTCTTT

v_gene: TRBV2
j_gene: TRBJ2-1
d_gene: -
abundance: -
CDR3aa: CASNQIPSNEQFF
CDR3nt: TGTGCCAGCAATCAGATCCCAAGCAATGAGCAGTTCTTC

v_gene: TRBV6-5
j_gene: TRBJ1-4
d_gene: -
abundance: -
CDR3aa: CASSYGGEFEKLFF
CDR3nt: TGTGCCAGCAGTTACGGCGGGGAATTTGAAAAACTGTTTTTT

v_gene: TRBV2
j_gene: TRBJ1-3
d_gene: -
abundance: once
CDR3aa: CASSPLAGKGNTIYF
CDR3nt: TGTGCCAGCAGTCCCCTCGCAGGGAAGGGAAACACCATATATTTT

v_gene: TRBV20-1
j_gene: TRBJ2-7
d_gene: -
abundance: once
CDR3aa: CSAPLAYEQYF
CDR3nt: TGCAGTGCTCCACTAGCTTACGAGCAGTACTTC

v_gene: TRBV7-2
j_gene: TRBJ1-2
d_gene: -
abundance: -
CDR3aa: CASSLIPGGLANYGYTF
CDR3nt: TGTGCCAGCAGCTTAATCCCCGGTGGCCTAGCTAACTATGGCTACACCTTC

v_gene: TRBV12-5
j_gene: TRBJ2-3
d_gene: -
abundance: -
CDR3aa: CASGRDFADTQYF
CDR3nt: TGTGCTAGTGGCCGGGACTTTGCAGATACGCAGTATTTT

v_gene: TRBV12-5
j_gene: TRBJ2-3
d_gene: -
abundance: -
CDR3aa: CASGRGTDTQYF
CDR3nt: TGTGCTAGTGGCCGGGGCACAGATACGCAGTATTTT

v_gene: TRBV5-1
j_gene: TRBJ1-1
d_gene: -
abundance: -
CDR3aa: CASSSRTVNTEAFF
CDR3nt: TGCGCCAGCAGCTCTCGGACGGTGAACACTGAAGCTTTCTTT